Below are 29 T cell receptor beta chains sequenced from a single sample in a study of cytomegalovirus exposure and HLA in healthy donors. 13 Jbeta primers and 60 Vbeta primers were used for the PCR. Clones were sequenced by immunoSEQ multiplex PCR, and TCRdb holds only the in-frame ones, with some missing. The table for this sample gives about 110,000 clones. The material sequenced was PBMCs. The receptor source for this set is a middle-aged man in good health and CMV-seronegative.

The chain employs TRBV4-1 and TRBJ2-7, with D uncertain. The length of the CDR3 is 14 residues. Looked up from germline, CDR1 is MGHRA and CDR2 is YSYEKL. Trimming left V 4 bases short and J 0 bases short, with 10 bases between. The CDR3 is CASSPKQSSYEQYF. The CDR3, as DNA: TGCGCCAGCAGCCCGAAACAGAGCTCCTACGAGCAGTACTTC.

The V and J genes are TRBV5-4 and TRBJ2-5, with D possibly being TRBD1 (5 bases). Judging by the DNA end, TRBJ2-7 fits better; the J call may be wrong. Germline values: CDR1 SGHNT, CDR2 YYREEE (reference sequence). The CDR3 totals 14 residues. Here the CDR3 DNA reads TGTGCCAGCAGCTCTGGCAGGGAAGAATACGAGCAGTACTTC. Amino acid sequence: CASSSGREEYEQYF.

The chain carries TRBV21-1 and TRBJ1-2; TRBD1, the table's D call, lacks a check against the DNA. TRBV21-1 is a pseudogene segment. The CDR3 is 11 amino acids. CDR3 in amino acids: CASGDRAGYTF. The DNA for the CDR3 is TGTGCCAGCGGGGACAGGGCAGGCTACACCTTC.

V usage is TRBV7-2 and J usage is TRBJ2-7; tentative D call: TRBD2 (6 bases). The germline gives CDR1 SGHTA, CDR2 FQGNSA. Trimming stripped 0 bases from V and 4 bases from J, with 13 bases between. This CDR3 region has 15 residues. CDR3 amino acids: CASSLAGGAAYEQYF. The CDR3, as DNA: TGTGCCAGCAGCTTAGCCGGGGGAGCGGCTTACGAGCAGTACTTC.

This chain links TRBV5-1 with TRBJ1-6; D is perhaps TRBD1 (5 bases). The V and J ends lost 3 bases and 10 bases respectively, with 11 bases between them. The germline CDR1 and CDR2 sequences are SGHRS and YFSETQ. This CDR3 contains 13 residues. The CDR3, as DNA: TGCGCCAGCAGCTCCGGGACTGTCTCACCCCTCCACTTT. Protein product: CASSSGTVSPLHF.

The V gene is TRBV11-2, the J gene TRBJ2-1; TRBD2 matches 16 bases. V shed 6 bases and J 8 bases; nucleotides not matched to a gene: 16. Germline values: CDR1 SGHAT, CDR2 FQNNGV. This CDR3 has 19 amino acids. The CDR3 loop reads CASRPVGRGTSGGAHEQFF. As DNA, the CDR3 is TGTGCCAGCAGGCCCGTGGGGCGTGGGACTAGCGGGGGGGCCCATGAGCAGTTCTTC.

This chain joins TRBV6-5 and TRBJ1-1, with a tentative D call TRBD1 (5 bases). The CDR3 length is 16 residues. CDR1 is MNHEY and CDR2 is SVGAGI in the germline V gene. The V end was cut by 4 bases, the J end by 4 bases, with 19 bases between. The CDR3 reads CASSSSSLRGSTEAFF. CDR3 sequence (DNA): TGTGCCAGCAGTTCCTCATCGCTAAGGGGAAGCACTGAAGCTTTCTTT.

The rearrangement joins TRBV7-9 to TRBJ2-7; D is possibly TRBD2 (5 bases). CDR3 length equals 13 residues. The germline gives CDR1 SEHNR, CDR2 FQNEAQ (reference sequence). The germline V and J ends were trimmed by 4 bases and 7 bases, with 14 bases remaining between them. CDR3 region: CASSYIIPGEQYF. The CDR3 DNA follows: TGTGCCAGCAGCTATATAATACCGGGGGAGCAGTACTTC.

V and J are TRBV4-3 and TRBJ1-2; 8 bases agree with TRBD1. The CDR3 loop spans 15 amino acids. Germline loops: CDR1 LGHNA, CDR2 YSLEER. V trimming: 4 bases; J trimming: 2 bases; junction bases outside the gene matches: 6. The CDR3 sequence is CASSLLTGVNYGYTF. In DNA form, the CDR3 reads TGCGCCAGCAGCCTCCTGACAGGGGTAAACTATGGCTACACCTTC.

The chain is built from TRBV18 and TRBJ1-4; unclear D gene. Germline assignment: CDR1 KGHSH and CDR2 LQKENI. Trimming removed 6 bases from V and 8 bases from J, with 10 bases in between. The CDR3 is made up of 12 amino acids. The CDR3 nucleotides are TGTGCCAGCTCGCTCGAGGAGGAAAAACTGTTTTTT. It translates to CASSLEEEKLFF.

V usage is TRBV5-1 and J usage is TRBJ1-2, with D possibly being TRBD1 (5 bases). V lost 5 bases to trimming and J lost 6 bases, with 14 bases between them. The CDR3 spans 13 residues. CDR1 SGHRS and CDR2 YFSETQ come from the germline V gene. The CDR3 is CASRPDSLDGYTF. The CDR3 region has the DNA TGCGCCAGCAGACCCGACAGTTTGGATGGCTACACCTTC.

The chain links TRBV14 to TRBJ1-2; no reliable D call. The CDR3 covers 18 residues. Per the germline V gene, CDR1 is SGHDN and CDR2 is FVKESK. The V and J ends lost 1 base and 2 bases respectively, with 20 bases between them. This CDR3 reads CASSQVFFRPGGNYGYTF. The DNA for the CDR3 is TGTGCCAGCAGCCAAGTATTCTTCCGGCCAGGAGGAAACTATGGCTACACCTTC.

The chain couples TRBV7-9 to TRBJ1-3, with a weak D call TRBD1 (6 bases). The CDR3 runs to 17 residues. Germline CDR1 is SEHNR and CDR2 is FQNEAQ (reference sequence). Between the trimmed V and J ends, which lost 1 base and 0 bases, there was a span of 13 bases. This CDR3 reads CASSLGLQGNSGNTIYF. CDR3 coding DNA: TGTGCCAGCAGCTTAGGGCTACAGGGTAACTCTGGAAACACCATATATTTT.

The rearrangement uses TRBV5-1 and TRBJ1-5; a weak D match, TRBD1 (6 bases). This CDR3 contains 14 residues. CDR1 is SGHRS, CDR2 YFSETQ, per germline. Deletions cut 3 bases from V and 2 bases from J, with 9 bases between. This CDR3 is CASSWEGGNQPQHF. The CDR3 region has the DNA TGCGCCAGCAGCTGGGAGGGGGGCAATCAGCCCCAGCATTTT.

The CDR3 coding sequence is TGTGCCAGCAGGGCCGCGACATTCGAAGCTTTCTTT. This encodes CASRAATFEAFF. The chain links TRBV6-1 to TRBJ1-1; no clear D gene. Trimming took off 6 bases at V and 8 bases at J, with 13 bases between the two ends. The CDR3 is 12 residues long. The germline V gene encodes CDR1 MNHNS and CDR2 SASEGT.

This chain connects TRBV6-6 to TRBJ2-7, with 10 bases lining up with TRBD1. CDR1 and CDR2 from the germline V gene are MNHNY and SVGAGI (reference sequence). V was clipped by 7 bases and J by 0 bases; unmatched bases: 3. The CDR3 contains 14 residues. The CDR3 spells CASKRTGGSYEQYF. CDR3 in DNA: TGTGCCAGCAAAAGGACAGGGGGCTCCTACGAGCAGTACTTC.

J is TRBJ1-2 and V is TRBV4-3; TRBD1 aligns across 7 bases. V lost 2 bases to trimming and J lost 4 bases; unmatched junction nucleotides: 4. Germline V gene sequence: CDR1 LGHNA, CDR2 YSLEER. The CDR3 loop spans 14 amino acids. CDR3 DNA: TGCGCCAGCAGCCAAAACAGGGGATTCTATGGCTACACCTTC. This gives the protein CASSQNRGFYGYTF.

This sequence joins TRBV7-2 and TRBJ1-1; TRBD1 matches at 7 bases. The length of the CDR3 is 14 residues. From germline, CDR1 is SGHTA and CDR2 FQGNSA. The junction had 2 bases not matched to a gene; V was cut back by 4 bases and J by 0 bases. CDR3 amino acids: CASSSGGMNTEAFF. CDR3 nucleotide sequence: TGTGCCAGCAGCTCAGGGGGGATGAACACTGAAGCTTTCTTT.

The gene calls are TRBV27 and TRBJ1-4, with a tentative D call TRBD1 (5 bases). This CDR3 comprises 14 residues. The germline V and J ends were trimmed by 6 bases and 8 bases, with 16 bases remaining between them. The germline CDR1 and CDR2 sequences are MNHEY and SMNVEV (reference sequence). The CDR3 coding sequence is TGTGCCAGCAGCCCGGGGGGGGTGGGGGAAAAACTGTTTTTT. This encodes CASSPGGVGEKLFF.

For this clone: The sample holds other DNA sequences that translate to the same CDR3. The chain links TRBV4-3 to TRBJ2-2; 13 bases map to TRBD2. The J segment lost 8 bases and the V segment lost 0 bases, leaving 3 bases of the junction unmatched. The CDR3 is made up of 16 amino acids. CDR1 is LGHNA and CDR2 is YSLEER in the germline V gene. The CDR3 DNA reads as TGCGCCAGCAGCCAAGAGGGACTAGCGGGAACAGGGGAGCTGTTTTTT. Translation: CASSQEGLAGTGELFF.

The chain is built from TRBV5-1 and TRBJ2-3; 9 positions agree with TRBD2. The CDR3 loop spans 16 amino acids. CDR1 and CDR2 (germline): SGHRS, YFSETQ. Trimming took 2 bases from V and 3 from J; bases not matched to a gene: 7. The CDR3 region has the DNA TGCGCCAGCAGCTTACCCAGGCTAGCGGGAACAGATACGCAGTATTTT. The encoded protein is CASSLPRLAGTDTQYF. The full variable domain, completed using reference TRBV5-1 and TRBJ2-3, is KAGVTQTPRYLIKTRGQQVTLSCSPISGHRSVSWYQQTPGQGLQFLFEYFSETQRNKGNFPGRFSGRQFSNSRSEMNVSTLELGDSALYLCASSLPRLAGTDTQYFGPGTRLTVL.

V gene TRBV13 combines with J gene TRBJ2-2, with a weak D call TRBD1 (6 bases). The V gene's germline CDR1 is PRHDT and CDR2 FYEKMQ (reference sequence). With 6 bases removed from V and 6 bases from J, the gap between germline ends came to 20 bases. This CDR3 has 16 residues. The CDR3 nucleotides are TGTGCCAGCAGACCGGAGAAGGGGGAGTGGGCCGGGGAGCTGTTTTTT. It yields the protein CASRPEKGEWAGELFF. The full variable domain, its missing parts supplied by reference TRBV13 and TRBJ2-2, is AAGVIQSPRHLIKEKRETATLKCYPIPRHDTVYWYQQGPGQDPQFLISFYEKMQSDKGSIPDRFSAQQFSDYHSELNMSSLELGDSALYFCASRPEKGEWAGELFFGEGSRLTVL.

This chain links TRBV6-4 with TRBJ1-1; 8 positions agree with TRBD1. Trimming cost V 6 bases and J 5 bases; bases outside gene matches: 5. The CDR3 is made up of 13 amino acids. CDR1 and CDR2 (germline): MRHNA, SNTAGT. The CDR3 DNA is TGTGCCAGCAGCAAAGACAGGGGAACTGAAGCTTTCTTT. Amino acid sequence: CASSKDRGTEAFF.

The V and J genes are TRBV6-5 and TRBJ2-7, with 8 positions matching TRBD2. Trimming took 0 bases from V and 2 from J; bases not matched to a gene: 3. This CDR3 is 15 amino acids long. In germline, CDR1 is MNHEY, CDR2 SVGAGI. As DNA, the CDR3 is TGTGCCAGCAGTTACTCTGTTAGCGGGACCTACGAGCAGTACTTC. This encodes CASSYSVSGTYEQYF.

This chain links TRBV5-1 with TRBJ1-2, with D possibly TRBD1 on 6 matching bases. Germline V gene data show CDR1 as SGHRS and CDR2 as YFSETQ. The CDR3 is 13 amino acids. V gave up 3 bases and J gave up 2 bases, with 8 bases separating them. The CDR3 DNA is TGCGCCAGCAGCTCGGGACAAAACTATGGCTACACCTTC. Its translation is CASSSGQNYGYTF. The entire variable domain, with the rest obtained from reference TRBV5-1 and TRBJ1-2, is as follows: KAGVTQTPRYLIKTRGQQVTLSCSPISGHRSVSWYQQTPGQGLQFLFEYFSETQRNKGNFPGRFSGRQFSNSRSEMNVSTLELGDSALYLCASSSGQNYGYTFGSGTRLTVV.

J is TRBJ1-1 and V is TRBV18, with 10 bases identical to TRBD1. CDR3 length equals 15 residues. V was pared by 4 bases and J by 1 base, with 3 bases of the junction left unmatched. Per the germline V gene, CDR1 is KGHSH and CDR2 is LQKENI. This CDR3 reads CASSQGTGENTEAFF. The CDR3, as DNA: TGTGCCAGCTCACAAGGGACAGGGGAGAACACTGAAGCTTTCTTT.

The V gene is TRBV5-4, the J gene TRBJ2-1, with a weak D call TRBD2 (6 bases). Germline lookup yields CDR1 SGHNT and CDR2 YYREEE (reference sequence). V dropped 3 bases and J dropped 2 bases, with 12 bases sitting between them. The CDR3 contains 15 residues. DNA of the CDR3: TGTGCCAGCAGCTGGGACTGGGGAACCTACAATGAGCAGTTCTTC. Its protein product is CASSWDWGTYNEQFF. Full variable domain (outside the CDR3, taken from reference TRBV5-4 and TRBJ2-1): ETGVTQSPTHLIKTRGQQVTLRCSSQSGHNTVSWYQQALGQGPQFIFQYYREEENGRGNFPPRFSGLQFPNYSSELNVNALELDDSALYLCASSWDWGTYNEQFFGPGTRLTVL.

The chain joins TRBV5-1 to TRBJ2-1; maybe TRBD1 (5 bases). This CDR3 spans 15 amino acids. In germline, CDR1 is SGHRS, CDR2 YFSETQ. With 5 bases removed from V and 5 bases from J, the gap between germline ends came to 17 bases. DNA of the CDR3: TGCGCCAGCAGGAAACCAGGGTTAGGTGACAATGAGCAGTTCTTC. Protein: CASRKPGLGDNEQFF.

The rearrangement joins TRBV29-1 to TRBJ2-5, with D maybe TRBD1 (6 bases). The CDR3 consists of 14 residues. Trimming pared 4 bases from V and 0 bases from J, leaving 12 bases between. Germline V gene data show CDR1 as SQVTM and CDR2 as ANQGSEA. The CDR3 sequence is CSVALDRHQETQYF. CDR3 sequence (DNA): TGCAGCGTTGCATTAGACAGGCACCAAGAGACCCAGTACTTC.